This record covers a single T cell receptor beta chain. The data are from a study of OX40 agonist ivuxolimab in advanced cancers. V lost 3 bases, J lost 7 bases, and 15 bases lay in between. Germline-derived CDR1 and CDR2 are MNHEY and SMNVEV (reference sequence). The CDR3 has 14 amino acids. Libraries were prepared by immunoSEQ multiplex PCR; TCRdb keeps only in-frame clonotypes and omits some of them. The sample shows tens of thousands of clones, 80% of them seen only once. The clonotype comes from an adult with an advanced solid tumor such as melanoma, head and neck, liver or kidney cancer. The sequences come from CD4+ or CD8+ T cells sorted from blood, collected in a trial of the OX40 agonist ivuxolimab. The chain links TRBV27 to TRBJ1-2, with TRBD1 as a possible D gene (6 bases). Here the CDR3 DNA reads TGTGCCAGCAGTTTTCGCGGGACATACGGTGGCTACACCTTC. Its protein is CASSFRGTYGGYTF.